These T cell receptor beta chains were read from a single sample in a study of T-cell memory formation after mild COVID-19. One entry per CDR3 protein, called by TCRdb with MiXCR from the 5' RACE reads. The profile covers hundreds of thousands of distinct CDR3 sequences, with 20% to 30% appearing a single time and approximately 13% taken by the ten largest. The sample consisted of PBMCs or a T cell subset sorted from them (not recorded which). The source is an adult woman who had mild COVID-19 (a few samples of this study predate the infection). Cell type and time point are not known. CDR3s leave out the opening cysteine and the closing phenylalanine or tryptophan. Each record gives: V gene, CDR3 protein.

v_gene: TRBV11-2; CDR3aa: ASSLAPRSETQY
v_gene: TRBV7-3; CDR3aa: ASSLNAYTDTQY
v_gene: TRBV7-2; CDR3aa: ASSFAPGLGYEQY
v_gene: TRBV12-3/TRBV12-4; CDR3aa: ASSFGSGGARETQY
v_gene: TRBV24-1; CDR3aa: ATSGGTANQPQH
v_gene: TRBV20-1; CDR3aa: SAEGQTVGAF
v_gene: TRBV24-1; CDR3aa: ATSGVNQPQH
v_gene: TRBV6-5; CDR3aa: ASKLGQYSNQPQH
v_gene: TRBV5-5; CDR3aa: ASSPRLGGGQPQH
v_gene: TRBV6-1; CDR3aa: ASSSPPGYDTEAF
v_gene: TRBV5-1; CDR3aa: ASSDTGGDYGYT
v_gene: TRBV2; CDR3aa: ASSNGPTADYEQY
v_gene: TRBV29-1; CDR3aa: SVEVRGGAYEQY
v_gene: TRBV6-6; CDR3aa: ASSYGKGLGWETQY
v_gene: TRBV4-2; CDR3aa: ASSQIGLALNNEQF
v_gene: TRBV5-1; CDR3aa: ASSLGQGTNSPLH
v_gene: TRBV6-2/TRBV6-3; CDR3aa: ASRTKGNNQPQH
v_gene: TRBV30; CDR3aa: AWSRAGAYEQY
v_gene: TRBV12-3/TRBV12-4; CDR3aa: ASSLARSGRAWAKNIQY
v_gene: TRBV6-5; CDR3aa: AIKREGMSDTQY
v_gene: TRBV5-1; CDR3aa: ASSLGGTDSPLH
v_gene: TRBV29-1; CDR3aa: SAEFAQNYGYT
v_gene: TRBV20-1; CDR3aa: SAKDWTDTQY
v_gene: TRBV7-9; CDR3aa: ASSTASTDTQY
v_gene: TRBV20-1; CDR3aa: SASPQASEQY
v_gene: TRBV5-6; CDR3aa: ASSLVAGSYGYT
v_gene: TRBV4-3; CDR3aa: ASSQEQARRHTQY
v_gene: TRBV10-3; CDR3aa: AIRVTVEDTQY
v_gene: TRBV5-1; CDR3aa: ASSPGTGFDEQY
v_gene: TRBV15; CDR3aa: ATAGEANEKLF
v_gene: TRBV14; CDR3aa: ASSQVLAGFITDTQY
v_gene: TRBV5-1; CDR3aa: ASSGNRGADGYT
v_gene: TRBV27; CDR3aa: ASSSPGHRTDTQY
v_gene: TRBV12-3/TRBV12-4; CDR3aa: ASSTGRSAEAF
v_gene: TRBV11-2; CDR3aa: ASTLTAQETQY
v_gene: TRBV24-1; CDR3aa: ATSDTDIRKDTQY
v_gene: TRBV18; CDR3aa: ASSRMGTRNEQF
v_gene: TRBV29-1; CDR3aa: SVEGRAGLWTDTQY
v_gene: TRBV7-3; CDR3aa: ASSPLGLAGVTGELF
v_gene: TRBV19; CDR3aa: ASSGRGVGHEQY
v_gene: TRBV12-3/TRBV12-4; CDR3aa: ASSSLAGGDTGELF